This T cell receptor beta chain came from a study of cytomegalovirus exposure and HLA in healthy donors. Study-wide results and caveats: Later analysis demonstrated an association between a missense DCLRE1C variant and TCR beta V- and J-gene trimming. Later analysis placed DRB1 highest and HLA-C lowest in TCR association rates, which differed by HLA locus. A later analysis associated some 16,000 TCR beta sequences with HLA alleles at a 0.05 false discovery rate.

PCR used 60 Vbeta primers and 13 Jbeta primers. This table comes from immunoSEQ multiplex PCR, and its TCRdb copy is limited to in-frame clones, with some not included. Of some 100,000 clones in the sample, around 84% were seen once. On this clone itself: Its target is not known.

Specimen: PBMCs. The TCR originated in a woman between 18 and 29 years old in good health and CMV-seronegative.

CDR3 bases: TGTGCCAGCAGCTCCCGAATGACAGGGGCAGGCTACGAGCAGTACTTC. Translation gives CASSSRMTGAGYEQYF. The chain links TRBV7-9 to TRBJ2-7; 8 bases map to TRBD1. Germline V gene sequence: CDR1 SEHNR, CDR2 FQNEAQ (reference sequence). This CDR3 is 16 amino acids long. Trimming removed 4 bases from V and 3 bases from J; junction bases left unmatched: 11.